One sample yielded the 28 T cell receptor beta chains listed below, sequenced in a study of type 1 regulatory T cells. Each CDR3 protein is one row after TCRdb ran MiXCR on the reads. The sample lists some 90,000 distinct CDR3 sequences, around 30% seen once, with 2.2% in the top ten. Sequences were obtained from CD4+ T cells, either the whole sample or a sorted fraction (not recorded which). These TCRs come from a human donor in good health.

V and J are TRBV9 and TRBJ1-4; no clear D. The V end lost 0 bases, the J end lost 4 bases, and 10 bases lay between the germline ends. This CDR3 is 15 amino acids long. Germline CDR1 is SGDLS and CDR2 is YYNGEE. The CDR3 loop reads CASSVGTQVNEKLFF. The DNA for the CDR3 is TGTGCCAGCAGCGTAGGGACGCAAGTTAATGAAAAACTGTTTTTT.

The rearrangement uses TRBV12-3 or TRBV12-4 and TRBJ2-1, with 10 nucleotides matching TRBD1. Trimming took 6 bases from V and 8 from J; bases not matched to a gene: 4. This CDR3 region has 13 residues. The CDR3 sequence is CASSRDRGDEQFF. Here the CDR3 DNA reads TGTGCCAGCAGCCGGGACAGGGGCGATGAGCAGTTCTTC.

The genes are TRBV27 and TRBJ2-1; 10 bases agree with TRBD1. The trim removed 7 bases at V and 5 bases at J, leaving 5 bases unmatched. The CDR3 length is 14 residues. Germline CDR1 is MNHEY and CDR2 is SMNVEV (reference sequence). The CDR3 bases are TGTGCCAGCACTCGGGACAGGGGAGACAATGAGCAGTTCTTC. This codes for CASTRDRGDNEQFF.

This clonotype was recorded at least ten times. This rearrangement joins TRBV12-3 or TRBV12-4 to TRBJ2-1; the match to TRBD2 covers 12 bases. This CDR3 has 14 amino acids. V was clipped by 6 bases and J by 12 bases; unmatched bases: 9. CDR3 sequence reads: CASRPMTSGSMQFF. CDR3 DNA sequence: TGTGCCAGCAGACCCATGACTAGCGGGAGCATGCAGTTCTTC.

This rearrangement joins TRBV6-6 to TRBJ2-3, with 7 bases identical to TRBD2. The CDR3 sequence is 14 residues long. Germline CDR1 MNHNY, CDR2 SVGAGI (reference sequence). The junction had 4 bases not matched to a gene; V was cut back by 5 bases and J by 2 bases. As DNA, the CDR3 is TGTGCCAGCAGTCCACGGGGGGACACAGATACGCAGTATTTT. Protein: CASSPRGDTDTQYF.

This clonotype was detected only a few times. The chain employs TRBV10-3 and TRBJ1-5; D is uncertain. The CDR3 consists of 13 residues. Trimming left V 3 bases short and J 4 bases short, with 7 bases between. CDR1 and CDR2 from the germline V gene are ENHRY and SYGVKD. Here the CDR3 reads CAISEQLNQPQHF. The CDR3 DNA reads TGTGCCATCAGTGAACAACTGAATCAGCCCCAGCATTTT.

This chain joins TRBV5-1 and TRBJ2-5; D is unresolved. V lost 3 bases and J 6 bases, leaving 15 bases between the germline ends. CDR1 SGHRS and CDR2 YFSETQ come from the germline V gene. CDR3 length: 14 residues. CDR3: CASSSSQFQKTQYF. As DNA, the CDR3 is TGCGCCAGCAGCTCTAGTCAATTCCAGAAGACCCAGTACTTC.

This clonotype was counted between two and nine times. The chain combines TRBV4-2 with TRBJ2-1; a possible D gene is TRBD2 (6 bases). The germline V and J ends were trimmed by 0 bases and 8 bases, with 20 bases remaining between them. Germline V lookup: CDR1 LGHNA, CDR2 YNFKEQ. The length of the CDR3 is 17 residues. CDR3 sequence reads: CASSQDPTGLDPDEQFF. The CDR3 DNA reads TGTGCCAGCAGCCAAGATCCAACGGGACTGGACCCGGATGAGCAGTTCTTC.

The CDR3 DNA is TGTGCCAGCAGCTTGGCCCTCGGGCTAGCGGGGGGGAGCTCCTACGAGCAGTACTTC. This translates into CASSLALGLAGGSSYEQYF. The V call is TRBV5-6, the J call TRBJ2-7; 12 bases are shared with TRBD2. This CDR3 region has 19 residues. V dropped 0 bases and J dropped 0; count of bases not matched to a gene: 10. Germline CDR1 reads SGHDT; CDR2 reads YYEEEE.

This clonotype was detected a few times. The chain recombines TRBV6-5 with TRBJ1-5; no reliable D call. CDR1 is MNHEY and CDR2 is SVGAGI in the germline V gene. V shed 5 bases and J shed 4 bases, with 15 bases lying between them. The CDR3 runs 15 residues. The CDR3 loop is CASSRGGGQNQPQHF. The CDR3, as DNA: TGTGCCAGCAGTCGAGGTGGAGGGCAAAATCAGCCCCAGCATTTT.

This clonotype was detected only a few times. The chain uses TRBV6-2 or TRBV6-3 and TRBJ2-1; 7 bases agree with TRBD2. This CDR3 is 17 amino acids long. The germline V gene encodes CDR1 MNHEY and CDR2 SVGEGT. The J segment lost 0 bases and the V segment lost 7 bases, leaving 12 bases of the junction unmatched. The CDR3, as DNA: TGTGCCAGCACTTCGACTAGCCGGCATAACTCCTACAATGAGCAGTTCTTC. This sequence encodes CASTSTSRHNSYNEQFF.

The rearrangement links TRBV4-1 to TRBJ1-5; D is perhaps TRBD1 (5 bases). The V gene's germline CDR1 is MGHRA and CDR2 YSYEKL. The CDR3 has 20 amino acids. Trimming pared 1 base from V and 3 bases from J, leaving 25 bases between. CDR3 bases: TGCGCCAGCAGCCAAGTCTTCGGACGCAGACAGACGAATACCAATCAGCCCCAGCATTTT. Amino acid sequence: CASSQVFGRRQTNTNQPQHF.

The chain recombines TRBV6-4 with TRBJ2-2, with TRBD2 identical over 7 bases. The CDR3 consists of 17 residues. The V segment lost 5 bases and the J segment 2 bases; nucleotides outside the gene matches: 11. Germline V gene lookup returns CDR1 MRHNA and CDR2 SNTAGT. CDR3 protein: CASSPLAGVTNTGELFF. For the CDR3, the DNA is TGTGCCAGCAGTCCCCTGGCGGGAGTTACAAACACCGGGGAGCTGTTTTTT.

This clonotype was seen more than once but under ten times. The chain links TRBV6-5 to TRBJ1-6; D possibly corresponds to TRBD1 (5 bases). This CDR3 is 14 amino acids long. V lost 6 bases and J lost 7, with 13 bases in between. Germline CDR1 MNHEY, CDR2 SVGAGI. CDR3 amino acids: CASRGDLENSPLHF. The DNA for the CDR3 is TGTGCCAGCAGAGGGGATTTGGAAAATTCACCCCTCCACTTT.

As regards this clonotype: A much larger clone lies one base from this, so it may be a read error. This sequence joins TRBV4-3 and TRBJ2-3; maybe TRBD2 (7 bases). The CDR3 is 12 amino acids. Germline V gene data show CDR1 as LGHNA and CDR2 as YSLEER. The CDR3 DNA reads TGCGCCAGCAGAGGGGGGGCGGATATGCAGTATTTT. It translates to CASRGGADMQYF.

J is TRBJ1-2 and V is TRBV6-6, with TRBD1 matching over 8 bases. V lost 4 bases to trimming and J lost 7 bases; unmatched junction nucleotides: 2. The CDR3 runs 12 residues. Germline V gene lookup returns CDR1 MNHNY and CDR2 SVGAGI (reference sequence). CDR3 in DNA: TGTGCCAGCAGTTTAGACAGGGGTGGCTACACCTTC. Translated: CASSLDRGGYTF.

The V call is TRBV29-1, the J call TRBJ1-1; D is uncertain. This CDR3 comprises 11 residues. Trimming shortened V by 4 bases and J by 0 bases, and 3 bases separated the two germline ends. Germline-derived CDR1 and CDR2 are SQVTM and ANQGSEA. CDR3 amino acids: CSVALNTEAFF. In DNA, the CDR3 is TGCAGCGTTGCCCTGAACACTGAAGCTTTCTTT.

This chain joins TRBV28 and TRBJ2-7; D is uncertain. Germline CDR1 MDHEN, CDR2 SYDVKM. The CDR3 consists of 12 residues. The ends were cut back, 5 bases at V and 4 bases at J, with 9 bases in the middle. CDR3 sequence (DNA): TGTGCCAGCAGTAATACTCGGTACGAGCAGTACTTC. Translated: CASSNTRYEQYF.

This clonotype came up a few times. The gene calls are TRBV5-4 and TRBJ2-3; a weak D match, TRBD1 (6 bases). The ends were cut back, 4 bases at V and 4 bases at J, with 16 bases in the middle. The germline gives CDR1 SGHNT, CDR2 YYREEE (reference sequence). This CDR3 spans 15 amino acids. The CDR3 nucleotides are TGTGCCAGCAGCGCAAAACAGGGCTCCGCAGATACGCAGTATTTT. As protein: CASSAKQGSADTQYF.

In its sample, this clonotype was seen a few times. The V and J genes are TRBV25-1 and TRBJ2-7; 10 positions match TRBD2. J was trimmed by 4 bases and V by 4 bases; bases with no gene match: 10. Germline V gene sequence: CDR1 MGHDK, CDR2 SYGVNS. CDR3 length equals 16 residues. The CDR3 loop reads CASSGWLAGESYEQYF. The CDR3 nucleotides read TGTGCCAGCAGTGGTTGGCTAGCGGGAGAGTCGTACGAGCAGTACTTC.

This chain links TRBV6-5 with TRBJ2-3; tentative D call: TRBD2 (7 bases). Per the germline V gene, CDR1 is MNHEY and CDR2 is SVGAGI. Between the trimmed V and J ends, which lost 6 bases and 6 bases, there was a span of 13 bases. The CDR3 is 13 amino acids. The CDR3 protein is CASSPEGGDTQYF. The CDR3 nucleotides read TGTGCCAGCAGCCCCGAGGGGGGGGATACGCAGTATTTT.

This clonotype appeared a few times. V is TRBV19 and J is TRBJ2-3; no definite D call. Germline V gene lookup returns CDR1 LNHDA and CDR2 SQIVND (reference sequence). The V gene lost 6 bases and the J gene lost 0 bases, with 1 base spanning the gap. The CDR3 extends over 11 amino acids. The CDR3 loop reads CASRSTDTQYF. The CDR3 DNA follows: TGTGCCAGTAGAAGCACAGATACGCAGTATTTT.

This chain joins TRBV5-5 and TRBJ2-7; TRBD2 agrees at 14 bases. Germline lookup yields CDR1 SGHKS and CDR2 YYEKEE (reference sequence). CDR3 length equals 15 residues. V lost 3 bases to trimming and J lost 6 bases; unmatched junction nucleotides: 5. This chain's CDR3 is CASSSPGLAGAEQYF. The DNA for the CDR3 is TGTGCCAGCAGCTCGCCGGGACTAGCGGGAGCCGAGCAGTACTTC.

The chain links TRBV18 to TRBJ2-2, with a possible D match to TRBD2 (6 bases). Trimming took 4 bases from V and 2 from J, leaving 11 bases between them. The CDR3 covers 15 residues. The germline V gene encodes CDR1 KGHSH and CDR2 LQKENI. CDR3 protein: CASSLTSSNTGELFF. CDR3 nucleotide sequence: TGTGCCAGCTCACTAACTAGCTCCAACACCGGGGAGCTGTTTTTT.

The chain has TRBV12-3 or TRBV12-4 and TRBJ2-7, with D perhaps TRBD1 (5 bases). Trimming took off 5 bases at V and 3 bases at J, with 11 bases between the two ends. CDR3 length: 13 amino acids. Written as DNA, the CDR3 is TGTGCCAGCAGTCCTCAACAGGTCTACGAGCAGTACTTC. Translated: CASSPQQVYEQYF.

The chain couples TRBV6-2 or TRBV6-3 to TRBJ2-3, with no clear D. V lost 6 bases and J 5 bases, leaving 15 bases between the germline ends. CDR3 length: 14 residues. Per germline, CDR1 MNHEY and CDR2 SVGEGT. The CDR3 region has the DNA TGTGCCAGCAGGTACGAGATGGGAAGAGATACGCAGTATTTT. Translated, it gives CASRYEMGRDTQYF.

The gene calls are TRBV4-2 and TRBJ2-5; TRBD1 matches 7 bases. With 5 bases clipped from V and 5 bases from J, the junction kept 8 bases outside the gene matches. This CDR3 is 14 amino acids long. Germline CDR1 and CDR2: LGHNA and YNFKEQ. The DNA for the CDR3 is TGTGCCAGCAGCTCGAACAGGGGTAGGGAGACCCAGTACTTC. Translated, it gives CASSSNRGRETQYF.

As DNA, the CDR3 is TGTGCCAGCTCCCGGACGAGTGAGCAGTTCTTC. Its translation: CASSRTSEQFF. The gene calls are TRBV3-1 and TRBJ2-1, with D unclear. The CDR3 spans 11 residues. V dropped 8 bases and J dropped 9 bases, with 11 bases sitting between them. Germline CDR1 and CDR2: LGHDT and YNNKEL (reference sequence).